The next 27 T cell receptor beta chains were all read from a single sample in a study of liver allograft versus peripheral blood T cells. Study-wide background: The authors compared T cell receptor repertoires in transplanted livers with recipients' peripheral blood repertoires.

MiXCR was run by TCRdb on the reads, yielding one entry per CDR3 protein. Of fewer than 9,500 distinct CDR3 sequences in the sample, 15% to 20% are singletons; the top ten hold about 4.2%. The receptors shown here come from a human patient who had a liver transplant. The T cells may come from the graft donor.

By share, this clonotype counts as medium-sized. The CDR3 reads CASSPPGDRGTGELFF. CDR3 sequence (DNA): TGTGCCAGCTCACCACCCGGGGACAGAGGCACCGGGGAGCTGTTTTTT. The gene calls are TRBV18 and TRBJ2-2; 7 bases match TRBD1. The CDR3 contains 16 residues. The junction had 5 bases not matched to a gene; V was cut back by 0 bases and J by 4 bases. Germline V gene data show CDR1 as KGHSH and CDR2 as LQKENI.

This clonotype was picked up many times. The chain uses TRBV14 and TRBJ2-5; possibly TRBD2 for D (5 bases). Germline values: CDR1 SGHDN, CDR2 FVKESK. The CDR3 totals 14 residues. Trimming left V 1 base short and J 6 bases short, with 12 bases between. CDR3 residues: CASSQGLAGKTQYF. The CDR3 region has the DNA TGTGCCAGCAGCCAAGGGCTAGCCGGGAAGACCCAGTACTTC.

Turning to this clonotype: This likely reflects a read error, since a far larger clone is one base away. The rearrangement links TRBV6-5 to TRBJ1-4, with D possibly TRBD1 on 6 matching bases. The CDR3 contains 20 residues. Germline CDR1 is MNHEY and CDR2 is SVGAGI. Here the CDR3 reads CASSELRAPPNRATSEKLFF. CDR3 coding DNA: TGTGCCAGCAGTGAATTGAGGGCTCCCCCCAACAGGGCGACTAGTGAAAAACTGTTTTTT.

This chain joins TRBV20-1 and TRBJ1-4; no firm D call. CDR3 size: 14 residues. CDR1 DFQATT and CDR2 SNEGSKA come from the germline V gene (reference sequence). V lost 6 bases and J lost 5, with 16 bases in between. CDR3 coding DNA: TGCAGTGCCGGAAGGGTGGCCCCGAATGAAAAACTGTTTTTT. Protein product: CSAGRVAPNEKLFF.

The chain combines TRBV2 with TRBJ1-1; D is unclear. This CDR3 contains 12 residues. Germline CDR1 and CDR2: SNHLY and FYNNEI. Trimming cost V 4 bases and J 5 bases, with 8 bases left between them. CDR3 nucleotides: TGTGCCAGCAGTGTCATTTTTACTGAAGCTTTCTTT. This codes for CASSVIFTEAFF.

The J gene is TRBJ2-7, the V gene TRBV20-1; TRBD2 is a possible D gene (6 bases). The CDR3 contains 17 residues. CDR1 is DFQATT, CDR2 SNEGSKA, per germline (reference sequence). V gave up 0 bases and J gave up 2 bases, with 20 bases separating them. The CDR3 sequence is CSARDLWYQRAPYEQYF. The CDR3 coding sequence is TGCAGTGCTAGAGATCTCTGGTACCAGCGGGCCCCCTACGAGCAGTACTTC.

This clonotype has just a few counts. This CDR3 reads CASSATTPSSGNTIYF. DNA for the CDR3: TGTGCCAGCAGCGCAACGACACCGTCCTCTGGAAACACCATATATTTT. This chain connects TRBV9 to TRBJ1-3, with no clear D. The germline CDR1 and CDR2 sequences are SGDLS and YYNGEE. This CDR3 is 16 amino acids long. Trimming pared 3 bases from V and 0 bases from J, leaving 13 bases between.

CDR3 amino acids: CASSPQPFTGFEAFF. The CDR3 DNA reads as TGTGCCAGCAGCCCCCAGCCTTTTACAGGGTTTGAAGCTTTCTTT. The chain uses TRBV14 and TRBJ1-1; D possibly corresponds to TRBD1 (6 bases). Deletions cut 4 bases from V and 7 bases from J, with 19 bases between. The germline gives CDR1 SGHDN, CDR2 FVKESK. The CDR3 consists of 15 residues.

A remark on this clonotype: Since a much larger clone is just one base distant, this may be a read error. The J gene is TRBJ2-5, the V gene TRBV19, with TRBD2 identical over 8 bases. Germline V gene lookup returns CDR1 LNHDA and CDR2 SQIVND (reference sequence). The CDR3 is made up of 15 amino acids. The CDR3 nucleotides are TGTGCCAGTAGTATACTTAGCGGGAACCAAGACACCCAGTACTTC. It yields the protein CASSILSGNQDTQYF.

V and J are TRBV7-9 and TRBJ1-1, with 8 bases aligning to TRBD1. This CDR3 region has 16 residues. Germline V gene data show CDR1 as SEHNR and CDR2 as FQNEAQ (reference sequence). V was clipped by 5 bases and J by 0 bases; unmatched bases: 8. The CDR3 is CASSPDRGPMNTEAFF. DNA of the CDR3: TGTGCCAGCAGCCCCGACAGGGGACCTATGAACACTGAAGCTTTCTTT. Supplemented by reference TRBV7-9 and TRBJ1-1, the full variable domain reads DTGVSQNPRHKITKRGQNVTFRCDPISEHNRLYWYRQTLGQGPEFLTYFQNEAQLEKSRLLSDRFSAERPKGSFSTLEIQRTEQGDSAMYLCASSPDRGPMNTEAFFGQGTRLTVV.

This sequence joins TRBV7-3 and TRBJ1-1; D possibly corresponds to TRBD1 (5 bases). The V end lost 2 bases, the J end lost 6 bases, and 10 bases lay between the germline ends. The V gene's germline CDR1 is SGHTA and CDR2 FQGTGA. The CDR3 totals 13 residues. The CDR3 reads CASSLGGEAEAFF. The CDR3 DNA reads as TGTGCCAGCAGCTTAGGGGGGGAGGCTGAAGCTTTCTTT.

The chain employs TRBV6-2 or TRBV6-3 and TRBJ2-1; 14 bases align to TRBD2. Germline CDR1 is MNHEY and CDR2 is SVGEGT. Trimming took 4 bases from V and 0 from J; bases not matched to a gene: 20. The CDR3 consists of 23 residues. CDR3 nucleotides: TGTGCCAGCAGTTCAGCCGGGACTAGCGGGAGTGGATTATTAAAAAGCTCCTACAATGAGCAGTTCTTC. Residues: CASSSAGTSGSGLLKSSYNEQFF.

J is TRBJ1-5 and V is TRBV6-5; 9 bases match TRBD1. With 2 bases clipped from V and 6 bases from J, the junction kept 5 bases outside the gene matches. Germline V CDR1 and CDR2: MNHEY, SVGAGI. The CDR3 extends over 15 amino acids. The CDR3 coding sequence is TGTGCCAGCAGTTACGGGGGACAGGGCGGTCAGCCCCAGCATTTT. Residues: CASSYGGQGGQPQHF.

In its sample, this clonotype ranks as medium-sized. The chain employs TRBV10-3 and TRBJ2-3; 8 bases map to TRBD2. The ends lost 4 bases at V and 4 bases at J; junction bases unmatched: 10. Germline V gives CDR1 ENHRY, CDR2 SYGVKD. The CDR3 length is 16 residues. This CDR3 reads CAISGRGALDPDTQYF. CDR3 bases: TGTGCCATCAGTGGGCGGGGGGCACTAGACCCAGATACGCAGTATTTT.

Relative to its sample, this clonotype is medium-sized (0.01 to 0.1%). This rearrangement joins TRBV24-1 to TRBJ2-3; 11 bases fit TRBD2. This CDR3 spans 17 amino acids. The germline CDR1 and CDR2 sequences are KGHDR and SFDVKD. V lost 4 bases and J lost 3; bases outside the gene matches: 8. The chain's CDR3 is CATSDLSGGARTDTQYF. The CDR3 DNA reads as TGTGCCACCAGTGACCTTAGCGGGGGGGCCAGAACAGATACGCAGTATTTT.

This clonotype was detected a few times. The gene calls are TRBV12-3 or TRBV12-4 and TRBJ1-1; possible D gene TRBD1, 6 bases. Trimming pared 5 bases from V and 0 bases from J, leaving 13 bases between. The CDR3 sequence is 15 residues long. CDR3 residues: CASSNTGMMNTEAFF. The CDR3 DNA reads TGTGCCAGCAGTAATACAGGGATGATGAACACTGAAGCTTTCTTT.

The CDR3 spells CASSPRSSGNTEAFF. DNA of the CDR3: TGTGCCAGCAGCCCCCGCTCGTCTGGGAACACTGAAGCTTTCTTT. The J gene is TRBJ1-1, the V gene TRBV7-9; D ambiguous. The CDR3 covers 15 residues. The germline V gene has CDR1 SEHNR and CDR2 FQNEAQ (reference sequence). V was shortened by 5 bases and J by 1 base, with 14 bases between the two germline ends.

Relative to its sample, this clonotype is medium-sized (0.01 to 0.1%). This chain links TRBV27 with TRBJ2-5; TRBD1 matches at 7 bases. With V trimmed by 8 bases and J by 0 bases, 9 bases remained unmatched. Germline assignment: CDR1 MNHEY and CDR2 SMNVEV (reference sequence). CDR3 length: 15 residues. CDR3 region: CASSKTGPNQETQYF. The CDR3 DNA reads TGTGCCAGCTCTAAGACAGGGCCCAACCAAGAGACCCAGTACTTC.

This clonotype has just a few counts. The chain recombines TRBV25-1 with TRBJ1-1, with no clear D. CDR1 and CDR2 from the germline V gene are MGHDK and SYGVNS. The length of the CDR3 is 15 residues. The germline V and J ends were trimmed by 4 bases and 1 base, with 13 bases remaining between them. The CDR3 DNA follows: TGTGCCAGCAGTGGTATGTCAGGTCCGAACACTGAAGCTTTCTTT. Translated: CASSGMSGPNTEAFF.

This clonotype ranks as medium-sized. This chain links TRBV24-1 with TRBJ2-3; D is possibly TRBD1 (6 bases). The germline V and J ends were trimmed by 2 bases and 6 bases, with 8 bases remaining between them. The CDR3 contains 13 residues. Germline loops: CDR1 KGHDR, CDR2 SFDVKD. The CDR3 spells CATSDSDRDTQYF. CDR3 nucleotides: TGTGCCACCAGTGATTCAGACAGGGATACGCAGTATTTT.

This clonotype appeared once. DNA of the CDR3: TGTGCCAGCTCCCCGTACGGCAGAGGGCTTACTAGCACAGATACGCAGTATTTT. Its translation: CASSPYGRGLTSTDTQYF. The chain has TRBV18 and TRBJ2-3; D may be TRBD2 (5 bases). The CDR3 extends over 18 amino acids. CDR1 and CDR2 (germline): KGHSH, LQKENI. V dropped 6 bases and J dropped 0 bases, with 22 bases sitting between them. The whole variable domain, filled in from reference TRBV18 and TRBJ2-3, reads NAGVMQNPRHLVRRRGQEARLRCSPMKGHSHVYWYRQLPEEGLKFMVYLQKENIIDESGMPKERFSAEFPKEGPSILRIQQVVRGDSAAYFCASSPYGRGLTSTDTQYFGPGTRLTVL.

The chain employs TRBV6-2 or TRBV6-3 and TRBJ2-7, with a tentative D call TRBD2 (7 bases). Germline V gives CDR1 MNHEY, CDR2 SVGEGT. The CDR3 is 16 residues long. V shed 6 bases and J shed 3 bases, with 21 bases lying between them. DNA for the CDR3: TGTGCCAGCAGATCCGACGGGAGGTGGGGACACTACGAGCAGTACTTC. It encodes CASRSDGRWGHYEQYF.

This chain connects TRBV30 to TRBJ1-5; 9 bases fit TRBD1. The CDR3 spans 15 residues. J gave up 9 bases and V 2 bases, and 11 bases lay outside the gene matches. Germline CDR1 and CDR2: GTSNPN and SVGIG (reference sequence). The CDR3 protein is CAWSTGTGRSPPQHF. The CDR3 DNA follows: TGTGCCTGGAGTACCGGGACAGGGAGATCCCCGCCCCAGCATTTT.

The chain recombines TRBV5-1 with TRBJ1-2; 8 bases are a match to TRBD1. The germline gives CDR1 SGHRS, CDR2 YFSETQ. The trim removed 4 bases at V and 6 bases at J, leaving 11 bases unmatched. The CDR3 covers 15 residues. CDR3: CASSLWTGIGHGYTF. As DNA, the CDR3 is TGCGCCAGCAGCCTGTGGACAGGGATCGGCCATGGCTACACCTTC.

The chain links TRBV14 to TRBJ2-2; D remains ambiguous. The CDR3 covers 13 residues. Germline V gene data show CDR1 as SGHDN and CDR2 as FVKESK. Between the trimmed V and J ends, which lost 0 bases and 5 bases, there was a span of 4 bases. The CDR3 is CASSQEGTGELFF. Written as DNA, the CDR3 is TGTGCCAGCAGCCAAGAGGGTACCGGGGAGCTGTTTTTT. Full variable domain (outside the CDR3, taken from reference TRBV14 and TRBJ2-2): EAGVTQFPSHSVIEKGQTVTLRCDPISGHDNLYWYRRVMGKEIKFLLHFVKESKQDESGMPNNRFLAERTGGTYSTLKVQPAELEDSGVYFCASSQEGTGELFFGEGSRLTVL.

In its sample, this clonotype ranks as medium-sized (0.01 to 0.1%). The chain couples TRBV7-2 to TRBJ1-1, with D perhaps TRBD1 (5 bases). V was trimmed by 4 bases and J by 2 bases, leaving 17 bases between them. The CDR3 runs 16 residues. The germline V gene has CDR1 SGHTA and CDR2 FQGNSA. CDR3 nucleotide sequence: TGTGCCAGCAGCTCCATGGGGCCAAACTTAAACACTGAAGCTTTCTTT. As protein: CASSSMGPNLNTEAFF.

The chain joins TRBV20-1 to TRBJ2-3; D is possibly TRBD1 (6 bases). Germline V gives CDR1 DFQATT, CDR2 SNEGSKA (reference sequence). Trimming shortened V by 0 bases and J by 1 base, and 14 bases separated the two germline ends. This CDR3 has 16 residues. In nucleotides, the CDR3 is TGCAGTGCTAGAGATCTTAGAGACAGGCGCACAGATACGCAGTATTTT. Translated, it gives CSARDLRDRRTDTQYF.